The 10 T cell receptor beta chains reported below all come from one sample, sequenced in a study of cytomegalovirus exposure and HLA in healthy donors. Primers included in the PCR were 60 Vbeta and 13 Jbeta primers. Sequencing used immunoSEQ multiplex PCR; TCRdb keeps in-frame clones, though not all of them. This listing includes fewer than 150,000 clones. What was sequenced was PBMCs. Source of these receptors: a woman aged 55 to 70 in good health and CMV-seronegative.

CDR3 DNA sequence: TGTGCCAGCAGTTCCGGACGGGGGAATCAGCCCCAGCATTTT. It translates to CASSSGRGNQPQHF. The rearrangement joins TRBV6-5 to TRBJ1-5; D perhaps matches TRBD1 (5 bases). CDR1 is MNHEY, CDR2 SVGAGI, per germline. Trimming left V 4 bases short and J 4 bases short, with 11 bases between. CDR3 length: 14 amino acids.

This chain joins TRBV18 and TRBJ1-3; 8 nucleotides match TRBD1. CDR3 length: 15 amino acids. V shed 6 bases, J shed 4 bases, and the junction held 8 bases outside the gene matches. Per germline, CDR1 KGHSH and CDR2 LQKENI. CDR3 residues: CASSDQGAPGNTIYF. The CDR3 region has the DNA TGTGCCAGCTCGGATCAGGGGGCGCCAGGAAACACCATATATTTT.

This rearrangement joins TRBV7-8 to TRBJ1-5; no clear D gene. V was clipped by 2 bases and J by 2 bases, with 10 bases between them. The CDR3 length is 15 residues. CDR1 is SGHVS and CDR2 is FQNEAQ in the germline V gene. CDR3 amino acids: CASSLMADGNQPQHF. Written as DNA, the CDR3 is TGTGCCAGCAGCTTAATGGCGGATGGCAATCAGCCCCAGCATTTT.

The chain recombines TRBV30 with TRBJ2-7, with 7 bases fitting TRBD1. CDR1 and CDR2 (germline): GTSNPN, SVGIG (reference sequence). CDR3 length equals 13 residues. Trimming cost V 5 bases and J 0 bases; bases outside gene matches: 4. CDR3 nucleotides: TGTGCCTGGGATCGACAGGGCTCCTACGAGCAGTACTTC. Protein product: CAWDRQGSYEQYF.

This chain connects TRBV7-2 to TRBJ2-1; tentative D call: TRBD1 (6 bases). This CDR3 spans 12 amino acids. Germline V CDR1 and CDR2: SGHTA, FQGNSA. V lost 3 bases to trimming and J lost 9 bases, with 9 bases between them. CDR3 sequence reads: CASSFQGSEQFF. CDR3 DNA: TGTGCCAGCAGCTTCCAGGGGAGTGAGCAGTTCTTC.

The chain has TRBV29-1 and TRBJ2-5, with 10 bases fitting TRBD2. The CDR3 has 18 amino acids. The J segment lost 2 bases and the V segment lost 0 bases, leaving 12 bases of the junction unmatched. Germline V gene lookup returns CDR1 SQVTM and CDR2 ANQGSEA. The CDR3 DNA reads TGCAGCGTTGAAGATCTCGAAGCGGGAGGGCCCAGTCAAGAGACCCAGTACTTC. Translated: CSVEDLEAGGPSQETQYF.

The J gene is TRBJ1-5, the V gene TRBV12-5, with D possibly being TRBD1 (6 bases). The germline V gene has CDR1 LGHNT and CDR2 FRNRAP. The CDR3 runs 13 residues. V gave up 5 bases and J gave up 4 bases, with 9 bases separating them. In nucleotides, the CDR3 is TGTGCTAGTGGTCAACAGGGAAATCAGCCCCAGCATTTT. Encoded protein: CASGQQGNQPQHF.

The V call is TRBV25-1, the J call TRBJ1-4; D may be TRBD1 (5 bases). This CDR3 spans 14 amino acids. The V gene's germline CDR1 is MGHDK and CDR2 SYGVNS. The V and J ends lost 8 bases and 10 bases respectively, with 20 bases between them. The CDR3 protein is CASPEPGGLGKLFF. As DNA, the CDR3 is TGTGCCAGCCCGGAACCGGGGGGTTTAGGAAAACTGTTTTTT.

The chain joins TRBV7-3 to TRBJ2-5; D not certain. Germline loops: CDR1 SGHTA, CDR2 FQGTGA. V lost 2 bases and J lost 4, with 8 bases in between. The CDR3 consists of 13 residues. CDR3 loop: CASSLHLGETQYF. Written as DNA, the CDR3 is TGTGCCAGCAGCTTACACCTAGGAGAGACCCAGTACTTC.

The chain links TRBV10-2 to TRBJ2-1; 9 bases line up with TRBD2. V lost 6 bases, J lost 2 bases, and 14 bases stayed unmatched. Germline V gene sequence: CDR1 WSHSY, CDR2 SAAADI. This CDR3 contains 18 residues. CDR3 in DNA: TGCGCCAGCAGGACCCGGTTAGTAGCGGGGGTTGCCTACAATGAGCAGTTCTTC. Its protein product is CASRTRLVAGVAYNEQFF.